Shown below are 27 T cell receptor beta chains from a single sample sequenced in a study of T cells in Graves' hyperthyroidism and ophthalmopathy. TCR beta CDR3 regions were amplified from RNA. With the HTBI primer set, the TCR CDR3 went through a first round of RT-PCR. MiXCR was run by TCRdb on the multiplex PCR reads, yielding one entry per CDR3 protein. The table shows 700,000 or so distinct CDR3 sequences, with approximately 15% occurring only once. The material sequenced was blood. These receptors were obtained from a woman in her forties or fifties with Graves' ophthalmopathy.

This clonotype was seen a few times. The chain employs TRBV3-1 and TRBJ2-7; D tentatively fits TRBD1 or TRBD2 (5 bases each). CDR3 length equals 15 residues. CDR1 LGHDT and CDR2 YNNKEL come from the germline V gene (reference sequence). Trimming stripped 2 bases from V and 3 bases from J, with 14 bases between. CDR3 amino acids: CASSQIGGDRYEQYF. As DNA, the CDR3 is TGTGCCAGCAGCCAAATTGGGGGAGACCGCTACGAGCAGTACTTC.

This clonotype was seen ten or more times. The CDR3 protein is CSARGTGPNQPQHF. Written as DNA, the CDR3 is TGCAGTGCTAGAGGGACAGGGCCCAATCAGCCCCAGCATTTT. The V and J genes are TRBV20-1 and TRBJ1-5; TRBD1 aligns across 8 bases. This CDR3 region has 14 residues. Looked up from germline, CDR1 is DFQATT and CDR2 is SNEGSKA (reference sequence). The V gene end was trimmed by 1 base and the J gene end by 3 bases; junction bases not matched to a gene: 2.

This clonotype was seen more than once but under ten times. V and J are TRBV4-1 and TRBJ1-6; no clear D gene. The CDR3 is made up of 15 amino acids. V lost 1 base to trimming and J lost 4 bases, with 8 bases between them. The V gene's germline CDR1 is MGHRA and CDR2 YSYEKL. For the CDR3, the DNA is TGCGCCAGCAGCCAAGTGCCGGATTATAATTCACCCCTCCACTTT. Its protein is CASSQVPDYNSPLHF.

The chain uses TRBV12-3 or TRBV12-4 and TRBJ2-7; TRBD2 agrees at 11 bases. This CDR3 has 14 residues. Trimming removed 6 bases from V and 6 bases from J; junction bases left unmatched: 7. The CDR3 sequence: CASSPLAGVSEQYF. CDR3 DNA: TGTGCCAGCAGCCCACTAGCGGGAGTGTCCGAGCAGTACTTC.

Ten or more counts support this clonotype. V usage is TRBV20-1 and J usage is TRBJ1-5; 8 nucleotides align to TRBD1. Germline V gene sequence: CDR1 DFQATT, CDR2 SNEGSKA (reference sequence). Trimming at V came to 4 bases and at J to 0 bases, leaving 5 bases not matched to a gene. The CDR3 loop spans 15 amino acids. The CDR3 region is CSATTGGDSNQPQHF. The DNA of the CDR3 is TGCAGTGCTACTACAGGGGGGGATAGCAATCAGCCCCAGCATTTT.

The rearrangement joins TRBV30 to TRBJ2-5, with D perhaps TRBD2 (5 bases). From germline, CDR1 is GTSNPN and CDR2 SVGIG (reference sequence). This CDR3 contains 15 residues. Trimming cost V 0 bases and J 7 bases, with 18 bases left between them. The CDR3 here is CAWSVPGKPEGTQYF. The CDR3 bases are TGTGCCTGGAGTGTTCCGGGGAAACCTGAAGGGACCCAGTACTTC.

This clonotype showed up many times. The chain links TRBV12-3 or TRBV12-4 to TRBJ1-1, with D unresolved. This CDR3 is built from 14 residues. Between the trimmed V and J ends, which lost 4 bases and 0 bases, there was a span of 9 bases. CDR3: CASSSIGVNTEAFF. In DNA, the CDR3 is TGTGCCAGCAGTTCGATCGGGGTGAACACTGAAGCTTTCTTT.

This clonotype was counted many times. The J gene is TRBJ2-5, the V gene TRBV29-1; D is undetermined. The V end lost 3 bases, the J end lost 1 base, and 9 bases lay between the germline ends. The CDR3 sequence is 13 residues long. Germline CDR1 is SQVTM and CDR2 is ANQGSEA. The CDR3 protein is CSVELVVQETQYF. CDR3 bases: TGCAGCGTTGAGTTAGTGGTCCAAGAGACCCAGTACTTC.

Turning to this clonotype: A much larger clone differs by one base, so this may be a read error. A read error is likely, as this CDR3 ends without the conserved phenylalanine or tryptophan. The chain is built from TRBV28 and TRBJ2-3, with D possibly matching TRBD2 (6 bases). The CDR3 spans 15 residues. The germline V and J ends were trimmed by 3 bases and 4 bases, with 14 bases remaining between them. Germline V gives CDR1 MDHEN, CDR2 SYDVKM. CDR3 in DNA: TGTGCCAGCAGTTTGTGGCGGGAAGGGGCAGATACGCAGTATTTA. As protein: CASSLWREGADTQYL.

The sample holds many counts of this clonotype. The chain has TRBV10-3 and TRBJ2-3, with 15 nucleotides matching TRBD2. The germline CDR1 and CDR2 sequences are ENHRY and SYGVKD. The CDR3 extends over 15 amino acids. The V and J ends lost 7 bases and 4 bases, in that order; junction bases with no gene match: 3. CDR3 nucleotide sequence: TGTGCCATCAAGGGACTAGCGGGAGGTTCAGATACGCAGTATTTT. Translation gives CAIKGLAGGSDTQYF.

In the case of this clonotype: This clone may be a read error of a much larger clone one base away. The chain is built from TRBV28 and TRBJ1-6; 8 bases align to TRBD1. The CDR3 covers 15 residues. Germline CDR1 is MDHEN and CDR2 is SYDVKM. CDR3 bases: TGTGCCAGCAGTTTACGGGACAGGCGGAATTCACCCTTCCACTTT. Amino acid sequence: CASSLRDRRNSPFHF.

There are a few counts of this clonotype. The DNA of the CDR3 is TGTGCCACCAGCGGGATGGGCACAGATACGCAGTATTTT. Its translation: CATSGMGTDTQYF. This rearrangement joins TRBV10-3 to TRBJ2-3, with 7 bases matching TRBD2. CDR3 length equals 13 residues. J lost 1 base, V lost 10 bases, and 5 bases had no gene match. Germline V gene data show CDR1 as ENHRY and CDR2 as SYGVKD.

The rearrangement uses TRBV7-8 and TRBJ2-1; the match to TRBD2 covers 8 bases. Trimming took 5 bases from V and 4 from J; bases not matched to a gene: 13. This CDR3 contains 17 residues. CDR1 SGHVS and CDR2 FQNEAQ come from the germline V gene. The CDR3 sequence: CASSRRPGLGYYNEQFF. CDR3 DNA sequence: TGTGCCAGCAGCAGACGTCCGGGACTAGGTTATTACAATGAGCAGTTCTTC.

This clonotype came up many times. The chain employs TRBV6-1 and TRBJ2-2, with 9 nucleotides matching TRBD2. V lost 8 bases to trimming and J lost 4 bases; unmatched junction nucleotides: 5. CDR3 size: 14 residues. Per the germline V gene, CDR1 is MNHNS and CDR2 is SASEGT. The CDR3 DNA sequence: TGTGCCAGCTATGGCGGGAGGGTCACCGGGGAGCTGTTTTTT. Protein sequence: CASYGGRVTGELFF.

The chain couples TRBV7-9 to TRBJ2-1; 14 bases fit TRBD2. In germline, CDR1 is SEHNR, CDR2 FQNEAQ (reference sequence). The CDR3 sequence is 19 residues long. V lost 6 bases and J lost 8; bases outside the gene matches: 18. CDR3 sequence: CASSVGFHSGTSGRDEQFF. The CDR3 DNA reads as TGTGCCAGCAGTGTGGGCTTTCACTCCGGGACTAGCGGGAGAGATGAGCAGTTCTTC.

The V and J genes are TRBV28 and TRBJ1-2; D might be TRBD1 (6 bases). This CDR3 has 13 residues. V was shortened by 4 bases and J by 4 bases, with 10 bases between the two germline ends. The germline CDR1 and CDR2 sequences are MDHEN and SYDVKM. The CDR3 DNA reads TGTGCCAGCAGTTGGGAACAGGGCTATGGCTACACCTTC. It yields the protein CASSWEQGYGYTF.

Comment on this clonotype: A read error may be the cause here, since a much bigger clone is one base away. J is TRBJ2-6 and V is TRBV7-3; weak D call: TRBD1 (5 bases). This CDR3 has 17 residues. Germline V gene sequence: CDR1 SGHTA, CDR2 FQGTGA. The CDR3 bases are TGTGCCAGCAGTTCCGAGAGTATAGCAGTTGGGGCCAACGCCCTGACTTTC. Translating gives CASSSESIAVGANALTF.

This clonotype was detected many times. This chain connects TRBV30 to TRBJ1-2, with D possibly TRBD1 on 5 matching bases. Germline assignment: CDR1 GTSNPN and CDR2 SVGIG (reference sequence). The CDR3 sequence is 11 residues long. The germline V and J ends were trimmed by 3 bases and 7 bases, with 9 bases remaining between them. The CDR3, as DNA: TGTGCCTGGAGCAGGGCCTCTGGCTACACCTTC. Translating it yields CAWSRASGYTF.

Ten or more counts support this clonotype. The chain carries TRBV18 and TRBJ2-1, with 7 bases identical to TRBD1. Germline V CDR1 and CDR2: KGHSH, LQKENI. The CDR3 length is 14 residues. J was trimmed by 7 bases and V by 3 bases; bases with no gene match: 6. The CDR3 loop reads CASSPNRGLNEQFF. For the CDR3, the DNA is TGTGCCAGCTCACCCAACAGGGGCCTGAATGAGCAGTTCTTC. Complete variable domain (other parts from reference TRBV18 and TRBJ2-1): NAGVMQNPRHLVRRRGQEARLRCSPMKGHSHVYWYRQLPEEGLKFMVYLQKENIIDESGMPKERFSAEFPKEGPSILRIQQVVRGDSAAYFCASSPNRGLNEQFFGPGTRLTVL.

DNA for the CDR3: TGCAGTGCCAGCCTAGGGGGGGAGCAGTACTTC. Amino acids: CSASLGGEQYF. The chain has TRBV20-1 and TRBJ2-7; D possibly uses TRBD1 or TRBD2 (6 bases each). Trimming took off 6 bases at V and 7 bases at J, with 13 bases between the two ends. Germline lookup yields CDR1 DFQATT and CDR2 SNEGSKA (reference sequence). The CDR3 runs 11 residues.

Notes on this clonotype: A much larger clone lies a single base off, so this may be a read error. This rearrangement joins TRBV27 to TRBJ2-3; D might be TRBD2 (6 bases). There are 14 residues in the CDR3. Germline CDR1 and CDR2: MNHEY and SMNVEV (reference sequence). V lost 5 bases and J lost 6, with 15 bases in between. The DNA for the CDR3 is TGTGCCAGCAGTCGGGGACGCGGAGGGGATACGCAGTATTTT. This translates into CASSRGRGGDTQYF.

This clonotype was seen ten or more times. The chain combines TRBV18 with TRBJ2-2; TRBD2 is a possible D gene (5 bases). Germline V gene lookup returns CDR1 KGHSH and CDR2 LQKENI. The CDR3 sequence is 15 residues long. Trimming cost V 1 base and J 3 bases, with 9 bases left between them. CDR3 bases: TGTGCCAGCTCACCACGTAGCGAGGACACCGGGGAGCTGTTTTTT. This sequence encodes CASSPRSEDTGELFF.

At least ten counts were recorded for this clonotype. The chain combines TRBV7-9 with TRBJ2-1; 9 bases match TRBD1. The CDR3 is made up of 14 amino acids. V dropped 6 bases and J dropped 9; count of bases not matched to a gene: 9. Germline V gene data show CDR1 as SEHNR and CDR2 as FQNEAQ (reference sequence). The CDR3 DNA reads TGTGCCAGCAGGGGATGGGACAGGGCTGCTGAGCAGTTCTTC. It specifies CASRGWDRAAEQFF.

The chain is built from TRBV7-6 and TRBJ2-2; 9 nucleotides align to TRBD2. CDR1 is SGHVS and CDR2 is FNYEAQ in the germline V gene. The ends lost 5 bases at V and 6 bases at J; junction bases unmatched: 10. The CDR3 has 16 amino acids. CDR3 residues: CASSGREGQGAGELFF. In DNA form, the CDR3 reads TGTGCCAGCAGCGGGCGGGAGGGCCAAGGGGCCGGGGAGCTGTTTTTT.

This clonotype was seen many times. J is TRBJ2-3 and V is TRBV6-1; D may match TRBD1 or TRBD2 (6 bases each). This CDR3 has 16 amino acids. CDR1 MNHNS and CDR2 SASEGT come from the germline V gene. V dropped 5 bases and J dropped 1 base, with 16 bases sitting between them. The chain's CDR3 is CASSPLASGGTDTQYF. CDR3 DNA sequence: TGTGCCAGCAGTCCCCTAGCGTCAGGGGGCACAGATACGCAGTATTTT.

This sequence joins TRBV28 and TRBJ1-6, with D possibly matching TRBD1 (5 bases). Germline CDR1 MDHEN, CDR2 SYDVKM. Trimming removed 5 bases from V and 9 bases from J, with 17 bases in between. The CDR3 consists of 15 residues. CDR3 sequence reads: CASSPVRVLPSPLHF. The CDR3 nucleotides read TGTGCCAGCAGTCCTGTCAGGGTCTTGCCTTCACCCCTCCACTTT.

At least ten counts were recorded for this clonotype. The CDR3 DNA follows: TGTGCCAGCCGAAGTTTGGCGGGAGGTTCCTACAATGAGCAGTTCTTC. Translation gives CASRSLAGGSYNEQFF. The chain couples TRBV28 to TRBJ2-1; 8 bases align to TRBD2. V lost 8 bases and J lost 1; bases outside the gene matches: 10. The length of the CDR3 is 16 residues. Germline assignment: CDR1 MDHEN and CDR2 SYDVKM.